This T cell receptor (beta chain) was captured in a study of T-cell reconstitution after alpha-beta-depleted transplantation in children (dated by TCRdb to 2016 to 2017). For the study in its entirety: Using TCR repertoire profiling, the study quantitatively followed how T-cell immune reconstitution unfolded in children after TCRalphabeta/CD19-depleted allogeneic hematopoietic cell transplantation. General study outcomes and caveats: Over subsequent months, a decline in hyperexpanded clone frequencies was noted, and after one year, T-cell counts and TCRbeta diversity were mostly ascribed to newly produced T cells. In some patients, the high TCRbeta diversity seen at day 60 was put down to recipient T cells and intrathymic progenitors that had survived conditioning. The apparently early alphabetaT-cell count recovery about two months after transplant was reportedly dependent on only several hundred rapidly expanded clones derived from non-depleted graft cells.

About this clonotype itself: No cognate antigen has been identified for it. No base quality values were provided; no much bigger clone lies one nucleotide off.

The treatment or condition label, as the study defines it: allogeneic hematopoietic cell transplantation with graft depleted of TCRalphabeta T cells and CD19 B cells. The children who served as transplant recipients had been given grafts of TCRalphabeta/CD19-depleted allogeneic hematopoietic cells. The germline V gene provides CDR1 SGHRS and CDR2 YFSETQ. The junction shows trimming of 7 bases on V and 4 bases on J, plus 32 bases between the germline ends. Taken from cysteine to phenylalanine, the CDR3 has 20 residues. The sequence is cut down to CDR3 DNA, 60 bases in frame from base 1. The library was made by PCR. For sequencing, an Illumina HiSeq 2500 was employed. TCR libraries were prepared with molecular barcoding, using unique molecular identifiers to normalize TCRbeta repertoire quantification. The raw public data were reprocessed by TCRdb itself: fastp quality trimming at Q25, MiXCR clonotype calling, in-frame beta chains only. Identical CDR3 protein sequences are pooled into one entry, listed with their most common genes and DNA. This sample lists roughly 670,000 distinct CDR3 sequences; less than 15% were detected once. 0.79% of the sample lies in the top ten.

The sequenced sample was PBMCs, obtained before TCRalphabeta/CD19-depleted stem cell transplant. The receptor was isolated from a girl aged 2 to 10 with congenital amegakaryocytic thrombocytopenia, due to receive a stem cell transplant. The V and J segments used are TRBV5-1 and TRBJ2-2; TRBD2 is a possible D gene, resting on 5 matching bases. The bases read TGCGCCAGCCGCCCGCGGAGCGTGGCGGGCCTGCTTATGGGCACCGGGGAGCTGTTTTTT. Translated, it reads CASRPRSVAGLLMGTGELFF.